This TCR beta chain was identified in a study of T cells in Graves' hyperthyroidism and ophthalmopathy (dated by TCRdb to between 2019 and 2020). General notes on the study: Peripheral blood was collected at initial diagnosis, before any treatment. The 95 to 100 discovery patients were randomly split 7:3 into training and test sets. After sampling, hyperthyroidism patients received methimazole starting at 30 mg daily, and ophthalmopathy patients received high-dose intravenous methylprednisolone. In addition, the study compared T-cell repertoires in thyroid tissue and in blood from roughly 6 Graves' hyperthyroidism patients. A discovery cohort of fewer than 110 patients, 43 with Graves' ophthalmopathy and more than 55 with stable Graves' hyperthyroidism, was used to find distinguishing TCR V-J signatures. The paper reports TCR Vbeta CDR3 sequencing of approximately 140 peripheral blood samples: 40 or so ophthalmopathy, 70 to 85 hyperthyroidism and approximately 17 progressor patients. Prospective prediction of ophthalmopathy was tested in an independent validation cohort consisting of some 19 hyperthyroidism patients and 17 patients who later progressed to ophthalmopathy. General findings and caveats noted by the study authors: Most expanded thyroid clonotypes (frequency above 0.001) were also detected in blood, a finding suggesting that blood repertoires may reflect thyroid immune responses. During validation, the model predicted progression to ophthalmopathy a median of approximately 7 months ahead of onset, with almost 71% sensitivity and about 75% specificity. Ophthalmopathy was separated from stable hyperthyroidism by a 13 V-J signature model, with approximately 90% sensitivity and just over 81% specificity obtained in cross-validation and 80%/75% obtained in testing. Sample size was not statistically predetermined, and blinding of investigators to group allocation was not performed.

The V end gives up 1 base and the J end 2 bases, leaving 4 bases in the junction not matched to a gene. Reading from cysteine to phenylalanine, the CDR3 counts 15 amino acids. Only the CDR3 portion is preserved as DNA: 45 bases, with reading frame beginning at the first base. The germline V gene gives CDR1 as MNHNS and CDR2 as SASEGT. Hyperthyroidism patients were newly diagnosed, with disease duration under 2 months, and aged 18 to 65 years. The study excluded patients with uncontrolled infections, other autoimmune diseases, pregnancy or lactation. Diagnoses relied on clinical symptoms, serum thyroxine and TRAb, thyroid ultrasound and orbital computed tomography. For progressor patients, blood was drawn at the first diagnosis of hyperthyroidism, before any ophthalmopathy symptoms had appeared. PBMCs were isolated from about 10 ml of fresh peripheral blood by Ficoll-Paque density gradient centrifugation. Progressor patients were initially diagnosed with Graves' hyperthyroidism and developed ophthalmopathy during follow-up. Total RNA was extracted using Trizol reagent, and RNA quality was assessed on an Agilent 2100 Bioanalyzer.

This clonotype was seen many times. Which antigen it targets is not known. This may come from a read error, since a much larger clone is one base off. Amplification of TCR beta CDR3 regions was carried out from RNA transcripts. A first-round RT-PCR of the TCR CDR3 used the HTBI primer set with the Qiagen OneStep RT-PCR kit. Libraries were constructed in a second round of multiplex PCR, after which size selection and purification were performed. Paired-end sequencing of the libraries was performed with 100 bp reads on an Illumina HiSeq2000. In the paper's pipeline: Raw data were processed with SOAPnuke, discarding reads with adapters, uncalled bases, mean Phred below 15, or no exact constant-primer or identifier match. COPE v1.2.5 was used to merge the high-quality paired reads, and each unique nucleotide sequence was defined as a clonotype. Clonotypes were aligned to IMGT TRBV, TRBD and TRBJ reference segments using MiTCR v1.1. Analysis was restricted to V-J combinations with a frequency above 0.0001, which covered roughly 99% of repertoires. A TCS score was defined as the ratio of F50 (clonal expansion) to E x V (chaos), with BLOSUM62-based TCRdist applied between CDR3 peptides within each V-J. Welch's t-statistics and random forest reduced fewer than 600 V-J features to 13, which were used in a naive Bayes classifier (R e1071). Using fastp trimming at Q25 and MiXCR clonotype assembly, TCRdb reanalyzed the public sequencing data and kept in-frame beta chains. Every CDR3 protein is listed once, alongside the most common genes and DNA of its rows. These V and J calls originate from TCRdb's pipeline instead of the authors' own analysis. The sample profile shows about 260,000 distinct CDR3 sequences; less than 30% of them were found once. The ten largest clones capture around 30% of the sample.

Specimen: blood. The receptor chain draws on TRBV6-1 and TRBJ2-7, with 8 central nucleotides matching TRBD2. This TCR was sampled from a man in his forties or fifties with Graves' hyperthyroidism that later progressed to Graves' ophthalmopathy. The DNA is as follows: TGTGCCAGCAGTGAAGAACTAGCGGAAACCTACGAGCAGTACTTC. Translated, this gives CASSEELAETYEQYF.